A single sample gave rise to the 16 T cell receptor beta chains below, sequenced in a study of cytomegalovirus exposure and HLA in healthy donors. PCR involved 60 Vbeta and 13 Jbeta primers. Generated by immunoSEQ multiplex PCR, the TCRdb table keeps only in-frame clones and is missing some. The data contain approximately 80,000 clones, less than 80% of them singletons. Material for sequencing was PBMCs. The receptors stem from a woman in her thirties or forties in good health and CMV-seropositive.

This chain links TRBV27 with TRBJ1-5; D is possibly TRBD1 (5 bases). With 10 bases removed from V and 6 bases from J, the gap between germline ends came to 19 bases. CDR3 length: 14 amino acids. The germline CDR1 and CDR2 sequences are MNHEY and SMNVEV (reference sequence). DNA of the CDR3: TGTGCCACCAAACAAACAGGCACTGGTCAGCCCCAGCATTTT. Encoded protein: CATKQTGTGQPQHF.

This chain links TRBV7-2 with TRBJ1-2; D is uncertain. The CDR3 contains 12 residues. Germline V gene lookup returns CDR1 SGHTA and CDR2 FQGNSA. Trimming stripped 3 bases from V and 2 bases from J, with 4 bases between. In DNA form, the CDR3 reads TGTGCCAGCAGCTTTTCAAACTATGGCTACACCTTC. It yields the protein CASSFSNYGYTF.

V and J are TRBV7-2 and TRBJ1-5; D may be TRBD1 (6 bases). Germline values: CDR1 SGHTA, CDR2 FQGNSA. The V gene lost 4 bases and the J gene lost 3 bases, with 13 bases spanning the gap. The CDR3 extends over 15 amino acids. In DNA, the CDR3 is TGTGCCAGCAGCTCGCAGGGGCCGAACAATCAGCCCCAGCATTTT. Protein sequence: CASSSQGPNNQPQHF.

A few counts support this clone. J is TRBJ2-3 and V is TRBV10-2; possible D gene TRBD1, 6 bases. V lost 6 bases to trimming and J lost 4 bases, with 17 bases between them. The CDR3 has 15 amino acids. The germline CDR1 and CDR2 sequences are WSHSY and SAAADI. CDR3 amino acids: CASSDPSGVADTQYF. The CDR3 bases are TGCGCCAGCAGCGATCCTTCAGGGGTGGCAGATACGCAGTATTTT.

The chain joins TRBV27 to TRBJ2-7; 11 bases line up with TRBD2. V was clipped by 4 bases and J by 0 bases; unmatched bases: 5. Germline loops: CDR1 MNHEY, CDR2 SMNVEV (reference sequence). The CDR3 length is 16 residues. This CDR3 reads CASSWTGTSGSYEQYF. The CDR3 nucleotides read TGTGCCAGCAGTTGGACCGGGACTAGCGGCTCCTACGAGCAGTACTTC.

The V and J genes are TRBV6-5 and TRBJ1-1; 7 bases map to TRBD1. J gave up 2 bases and V 6 bases, and 6 bases lay outside the gene matches. This CDR3 is built from 14 residues. Germline V gives CDR1 MNHEY, CDR2 SVGAGI. This CDR3 is CASREDRANTEAFF. CDR3 coding DNA: TGTGCCAGCAGGGAAGACAGGGCAAACACTGAAGCTTTCTTT.

The chain recombines TRBV7-8 with TRBJ2-5; D is perhaps TRBD2 (6 bases). Looked up from germline, CDR1 is SGHVS and CDR2 is FQNEAQ. Deletions cut 3 bases from V and 1 base from J, with 9 bases between. The CDR3 covers 14 residues. The DNA of the CDR3 is TGTGCCAGCAGCTTTGGGACTTCCCAAGAGACCCAGTACTTC. The encoded protein is CASSFGTSQETQYF.

The J gene is TRBJ2-1, the V gene TRBV30, with 16 bases fitting TRBD2. This CDR3 contains 15 residues. After removal of 2 bases from V and 12 bases from J, the junction contained 7 bases not matched to a gene. CDR1 GTSNPN and CDR2 SVGIG come from the germline V gene (reference sequence). CDR3: CAWSRTGLAGGWQFF. The DNA of the CDR3 is TGTGCCTGGAGTCGTACGGGACTAGCGGGGGGGTGGCAGTTCTTC.

The gene calls are TRBV28 and TRBJ2-7; 11 nucleotides agree with TRBD2. Trimming removed 5 bases from V and 2 bases from J; junction bases left unmatched: 5. The CDR3 has 15 amino acids. Germline CDR1 reads MDHEN; CDR2 reads SYDVKM. The CDR3 nucleotides are TGTGCCAGCAGTAGGGGGACTAGCGGACCCTACGAGCAGTACTTC. Encoded protein: CASSRGTSGPYEQYF.

V gene TRBV7-9 combines with J gene TRBJ1-1, with D perhaps TRBD1 (5 bases). Germline V gene lookup returns CDR1 SEHNR and CDR2 FQNEAQ (reference sequence). Deletions cut 5 bases from V and 3 bases from J, with 16 bases between. The CDR3 contains 15 residues. The CDR3 protein is CASSHRSQRDTEAFF. The CDR3 coding sequence is TGTGCCAGCAGCCACAGGAGCCAACGGGACACTGAAGCTTTCTTT.

The chain couples TRBV4-1 to TRBJ2-1; 7 positions agree with TRBD2. The CDR3 has 15 residues. J gave up 4 bases and V 5 bases, and 8 bases lay outside the gene matches. Germline-derived CDR1 and CDR2 are MGHRA and YSYEKL. The CDR3 DNA sequence: TGCGCCAGCAGCACAGACGGGGGGTCGTACAATGAGCAGTTCTTC. Amino acids: CASSTDGGSYNEQFF.

This chain uses TRBV7-2 with TRBJ1-2, with D tentatively TRBD1 (6 bases). The CDR3 is made up of 12 amino acids. V lost 4 bases and J lost 7, with 10 bases in between. Germline V gives CDR1 SGHTA, CDR2 FQGNSA. This chain's CDR3 is CASSSTGTGYTF. The CDR3 nucleotides read TGTGCCAGCAGCTCAACAGGGACTGGCTACACCTTC.

The genes are TRBV28 and TRBJ1-2, with D possibly TRBD1 on 6 matching bases. This CDR3 spans 15 amino acids. CDR1 is MDHEN, CDR2 SYDVKM, per germline. With 6 bases removed from V and 0 bases from J, the gap between germline ends came to 14 bases. The CDR3 nucleotides are TGTGCCAGCAGCCCAGCGGGGGCCGCTAACTATGGCTACACCTTC. Amino acids: CASSPAGAANYGYTF.

V usage is TRBV18 and J usage is TRBJ1-5, with D hard to call. Between the trimmed V and J ends, which lost 4 bases and 0 bases, there was a span of 13 bases. The CDR3 consists of 16 residues. The germline V gene encodes CDR1 KGHSH and CDR2 LQKENI. The CDR3 loop is CASSLNERYSNQPQHF. CDR3 in DNA: TGTGCCAGCTCACTTAACGAGCGGTATAGCAATCAGCCCCAGCATTTT. The variable domain in full, with the rest retrieved from reference TRBV18 and TRBJ1-5, is NAGVMQNPRHLVRRRGQEARLRCSPMKGHSHVYWYRQLPEEGLKFMVYLQKENIIDESGMPKERFSAEFPKEGPSILRIQQVVRGDSAAYFCASSLNERYSNQPQHFGDGTRLSIL.

The V gene is TRBV28, the J gene TRBJ2-7; possibly TRBD2 for D (5 bases). Trimming removed 4 bases from V and 1 base from J, with 14 bases in between. CDR3 length equals 15 residues. Germline V gene sequence: CDR1 MDHEN, CDR2 SYDVKM. This CDR3 is CASSSPSRGSYEQYF. CDR3 sequence (DNA): TGTGCCAGCAGTTCGCCGAGTCGGGGATCCTACGAGCAGTACTTC.

J is TRBJ1-5 and V is TRBV6-5, with a possible D match to TRBD1 (5 bases). Germline CDR1 MNHEY, CDR2 SVGAGI. Trimming removed 4 bases at V and 4 bases at J, with 8 bases between. The CDR3 runs to 13 residues. The CDR3 nucleotides are TGTGCCAGCAGTTGGGGCTGGAATCAGCCCCAGCATTTT. It specifies CASSWGWNQPQHF.